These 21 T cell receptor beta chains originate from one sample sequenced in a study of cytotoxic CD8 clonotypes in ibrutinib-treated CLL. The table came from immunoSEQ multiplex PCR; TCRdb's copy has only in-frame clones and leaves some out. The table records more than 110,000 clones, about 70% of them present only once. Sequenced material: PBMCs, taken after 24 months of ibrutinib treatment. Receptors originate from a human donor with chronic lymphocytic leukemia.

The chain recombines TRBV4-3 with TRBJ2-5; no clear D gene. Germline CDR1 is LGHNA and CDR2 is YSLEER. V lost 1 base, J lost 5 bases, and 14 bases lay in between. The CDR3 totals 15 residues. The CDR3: CASSQAGTATETQYF. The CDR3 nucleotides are TGCGCCAGCAGCCAAGCTGGAACGGCCACGGAGACCCAGTACTTC.

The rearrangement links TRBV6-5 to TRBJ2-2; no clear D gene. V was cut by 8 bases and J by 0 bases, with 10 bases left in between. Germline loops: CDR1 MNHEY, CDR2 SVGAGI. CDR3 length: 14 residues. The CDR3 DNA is TGTGCCAGCCGGCCCGAGCCGAACACCGGGGAGCTGTTTTTT. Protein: CASRPEPNTGELFF.

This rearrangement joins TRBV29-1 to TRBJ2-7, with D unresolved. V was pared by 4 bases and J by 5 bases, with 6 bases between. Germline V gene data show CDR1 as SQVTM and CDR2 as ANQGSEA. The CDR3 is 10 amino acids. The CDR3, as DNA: TGCAGCGTTGGCCAGAACGAGCAGTACTTC. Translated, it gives CSVGQNEQYF.

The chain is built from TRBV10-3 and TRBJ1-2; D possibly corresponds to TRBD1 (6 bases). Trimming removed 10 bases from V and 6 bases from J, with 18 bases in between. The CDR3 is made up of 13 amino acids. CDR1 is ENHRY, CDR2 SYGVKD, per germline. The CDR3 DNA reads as TGTGCCACCCGCGGGACACCCCAGGATGGCTACACCTTC. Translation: CATRGTPQDGYTF.

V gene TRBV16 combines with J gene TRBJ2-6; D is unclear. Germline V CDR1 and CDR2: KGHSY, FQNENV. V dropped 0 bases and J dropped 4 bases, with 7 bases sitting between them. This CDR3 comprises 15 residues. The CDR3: CASSQSPTGANVLTF. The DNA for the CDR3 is TGTGCCAGCAGCCAATCGCCAACGGGGGCCAACGTCCTGACTTTC.

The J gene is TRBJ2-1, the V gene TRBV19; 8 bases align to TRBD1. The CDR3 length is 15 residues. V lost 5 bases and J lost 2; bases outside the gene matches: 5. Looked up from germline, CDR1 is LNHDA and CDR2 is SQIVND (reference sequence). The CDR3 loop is CASSPPDRAYNEQFF. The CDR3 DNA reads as TGTGCCAGTAGTCCTCCGGACAGGGCCTACAATGAGCAGTTCTTC.

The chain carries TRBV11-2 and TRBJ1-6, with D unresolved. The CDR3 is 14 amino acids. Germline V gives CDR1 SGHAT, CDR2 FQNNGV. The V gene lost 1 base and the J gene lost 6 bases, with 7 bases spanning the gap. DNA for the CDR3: TGTGCCAGCAGCTTAGGAGGGCTTAATTCACCCCTCCACTTT. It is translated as CASSLGGLNSPLHF.

Here the CDR3 reads CASSPLRWGDRSSYEQYF. The DNA for the CDR3 is TGTGCCAGCAGCCCCCTAAGATGGGGGGACAGGAGCTCCTACGAGCAGTACTTC. This chain links TRBV14 with TRBJ2-7, with 8 bases lining up with TRBD1. The CDR3 runs to 18 residues. After removal of 4 bases from V and 0 bases from J, the junction contained 14 bases not matched to a gene. CDR1 SGHDN and CDR2 FVKESK come from the germline V gene.

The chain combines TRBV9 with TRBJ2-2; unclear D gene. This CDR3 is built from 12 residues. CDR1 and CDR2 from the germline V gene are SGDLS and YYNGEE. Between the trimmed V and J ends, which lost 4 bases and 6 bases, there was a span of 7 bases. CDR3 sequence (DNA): TGTGCCAGCAGCATAAAGGCCGGGGAGCTGTTTTTT. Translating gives CASSIKAGELFF.

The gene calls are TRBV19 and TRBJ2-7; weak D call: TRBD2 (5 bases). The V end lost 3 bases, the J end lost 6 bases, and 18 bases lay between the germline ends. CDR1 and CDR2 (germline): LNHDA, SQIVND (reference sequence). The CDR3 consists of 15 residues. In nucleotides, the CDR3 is TGTGCCAGTAGTATTGGGGTCGGCGCGGGCGGCGAGCAGTACTTC. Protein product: CASSIGVGAGGEQYF.

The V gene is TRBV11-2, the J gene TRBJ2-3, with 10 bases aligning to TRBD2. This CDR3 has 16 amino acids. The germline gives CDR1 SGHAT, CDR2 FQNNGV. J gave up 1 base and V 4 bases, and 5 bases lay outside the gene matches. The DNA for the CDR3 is TGTGCCAGCAGCTCCCTAGCGGGAGTTGGCACAGATACGCAGTATTTT. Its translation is CASSSLAGVGTDTQYF. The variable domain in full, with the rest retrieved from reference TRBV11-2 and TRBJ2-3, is EAGVAQSPRYKIIEKRQSVAFWCNPISGHATLYWYQQILGQGPKLLIQFQNNGVVDDSQLPKDRFSAERLKGVDSTLKIQPAKLEDSAVYLCASSSLAGVGTDTQYFGPGTRLTVL.

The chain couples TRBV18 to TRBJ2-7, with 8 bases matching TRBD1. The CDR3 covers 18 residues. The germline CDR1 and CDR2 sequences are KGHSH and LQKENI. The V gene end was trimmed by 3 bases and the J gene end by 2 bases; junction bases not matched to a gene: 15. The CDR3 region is CASSPRTPDRVTPYEQYF. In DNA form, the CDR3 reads TGTGCCAGCTCACCCCGAACTCCGGACAGGGTTACCCCCTACGAGCAGTACTTC.

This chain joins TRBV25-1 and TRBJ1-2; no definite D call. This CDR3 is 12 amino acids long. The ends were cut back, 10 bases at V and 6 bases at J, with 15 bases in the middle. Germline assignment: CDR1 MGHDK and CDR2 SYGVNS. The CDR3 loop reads CAMSGVGDGYTF. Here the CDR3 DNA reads TGTGCCATGAGCGGGGTTGGGGATGGCTACACCTTC.

The CDR3 reads CASSDLGGTAPEAQYF. CDR3 nucleotide sequence: TGTGCCAGCAGCGACCTGGGGGGGACTGCCCCCGAGGCCCAGTACTTC. The chain recombines TRBV9 with TRBJ2-5, with 7 positions matching TRBD2. Trimming cost V 3 bases and J 9 bases; bases outside gene matches: 17. This CDR3 has 16 amino acids. Germline V CDR1 and CDR2: SGDLS, YYNGEE. Variable domain in full (rest from reference TRBV9 and TRBJ2-5): DSGVTQTPKHLITATGQRVTLRCSPRSGDLSVYWYQQSLDQGLQFLIQYYNGEERAKGNILERFSAQQFPDLHSELNLSSLELGDSALYFCASSDLGGTAPEAQYFGPGTRLLVL.

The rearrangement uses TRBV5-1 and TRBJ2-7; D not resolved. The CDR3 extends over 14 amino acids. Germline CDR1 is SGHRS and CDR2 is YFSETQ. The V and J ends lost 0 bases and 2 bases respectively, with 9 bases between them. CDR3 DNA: TGCGCCAGCAGCTTGGCCCTCGCGGCCTACGAGCAGTACTTC. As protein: CASSLALAAYEQYF.

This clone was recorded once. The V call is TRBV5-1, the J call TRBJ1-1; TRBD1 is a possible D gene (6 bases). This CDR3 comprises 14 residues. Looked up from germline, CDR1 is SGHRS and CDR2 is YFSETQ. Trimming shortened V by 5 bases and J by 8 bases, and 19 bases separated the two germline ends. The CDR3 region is CASRGLREGGEAFF. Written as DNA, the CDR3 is TGCGCCAGCAGGGGGCTCCGAGAGGGGGGCGAAGCTTTCTTT.

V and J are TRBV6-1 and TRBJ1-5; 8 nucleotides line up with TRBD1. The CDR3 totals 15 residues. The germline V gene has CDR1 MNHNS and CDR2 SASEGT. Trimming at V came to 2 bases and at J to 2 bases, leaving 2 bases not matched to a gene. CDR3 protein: CASSEQTGGNQPQHF. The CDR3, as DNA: TGTGCCAGCAGTGAACAGACAGGGGGCAATCAGCCCCAGCATTTT.

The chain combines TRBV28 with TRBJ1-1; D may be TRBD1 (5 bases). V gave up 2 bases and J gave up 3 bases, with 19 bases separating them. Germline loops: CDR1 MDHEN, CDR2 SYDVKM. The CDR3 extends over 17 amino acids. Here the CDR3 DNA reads TGTGCCAGCAGTTTAGCTGCGGGCTGGGGGACCCACACTGAAGCTTTCTTT. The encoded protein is CASSLAAGWGTHTEAFF. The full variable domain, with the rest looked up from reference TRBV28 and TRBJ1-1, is DVKVTQSSRYLVKRTGEKVFLECVQDMDHENMFWYRQDPGLGLRLIYFSYDVKMKEKGDIPEGYSVSREKKERFSLILESASTNQTSMYLCASSLAAGWGTHTEAFFGQGTRLTVV.

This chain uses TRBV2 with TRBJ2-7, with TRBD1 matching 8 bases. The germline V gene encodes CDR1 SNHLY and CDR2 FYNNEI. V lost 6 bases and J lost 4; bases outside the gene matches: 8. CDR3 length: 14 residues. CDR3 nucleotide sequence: TGTGCCAGCAGCCCACAGGGGGTCGGATACGAGCAGTACTTC. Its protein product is CASSPQGVGYEQYF.

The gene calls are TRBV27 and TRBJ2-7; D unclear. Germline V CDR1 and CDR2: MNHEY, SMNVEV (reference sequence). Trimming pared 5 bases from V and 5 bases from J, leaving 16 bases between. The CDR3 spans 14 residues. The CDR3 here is CASSTRRAGHEQYF. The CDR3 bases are TGTGCCAGCAGTACCCGACGCGCCGGCCACGAGCAGTACTTC.

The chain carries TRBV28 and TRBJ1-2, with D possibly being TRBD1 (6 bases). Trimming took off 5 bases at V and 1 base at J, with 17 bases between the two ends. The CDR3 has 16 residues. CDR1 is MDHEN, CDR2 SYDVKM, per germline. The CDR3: CASSTPHGTLNYGYTF. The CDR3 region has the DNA TGTGCCAGCAGTACACCCCACGGGACACTTAACTATGGCTACACCTTC.